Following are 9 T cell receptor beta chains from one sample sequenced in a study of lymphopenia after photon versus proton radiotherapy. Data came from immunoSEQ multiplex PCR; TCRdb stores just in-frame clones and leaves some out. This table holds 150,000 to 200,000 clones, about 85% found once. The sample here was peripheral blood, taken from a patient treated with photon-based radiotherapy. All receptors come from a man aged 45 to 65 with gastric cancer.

This CDR3 is CASSQGIAGSYEQYF. Written as DNA, the CDR3 is TGCGCCAGCAGCCAGGGGATAGCGGGTTCCTACGAGCAGTACTTC. The chain carries TRBV4-1 and TRBJ2-7; 7 bases match TRBD2. The CDR3 is 15 residues long. Germline trimming cut 3 bases from V and 1 base from J; bases unmatched to any gene: 6. Germline V gives CDR1 MGHRA, CDR2 YSYEKL.

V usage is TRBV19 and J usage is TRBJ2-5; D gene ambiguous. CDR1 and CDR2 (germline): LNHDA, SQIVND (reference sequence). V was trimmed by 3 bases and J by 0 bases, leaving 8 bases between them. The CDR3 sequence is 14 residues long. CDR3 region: CASSMGLYQETQYF. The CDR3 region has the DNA TGTGCCAGTAGTATGGGTCTGTACCAAGAGACCCAGTACTTC.

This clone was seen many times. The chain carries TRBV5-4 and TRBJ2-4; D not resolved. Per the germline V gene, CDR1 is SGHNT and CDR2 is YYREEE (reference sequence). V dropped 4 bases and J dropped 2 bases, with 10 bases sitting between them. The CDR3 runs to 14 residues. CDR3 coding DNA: TGTGCCAGCAGCGATGACATATCCAAAAACATTCAGTACTTC. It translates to CASSDDISKNIQYF.

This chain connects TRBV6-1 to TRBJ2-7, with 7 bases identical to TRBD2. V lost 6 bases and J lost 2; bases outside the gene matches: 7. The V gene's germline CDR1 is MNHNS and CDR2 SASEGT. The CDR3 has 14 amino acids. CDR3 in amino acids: CASRGGGVPYEQYF. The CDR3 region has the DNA TGTGCCAGCAGAGGCGGGGGTGTCCCCTACGAGCAGTACTTC.

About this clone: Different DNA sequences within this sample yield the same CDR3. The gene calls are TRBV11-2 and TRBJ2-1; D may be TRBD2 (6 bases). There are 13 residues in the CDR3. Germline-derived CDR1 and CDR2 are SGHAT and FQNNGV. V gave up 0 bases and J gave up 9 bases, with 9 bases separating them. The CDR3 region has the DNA TGTGCCAGCAGCTTAGATCGGGGAGGTGAGCAGTTCTTC. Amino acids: CASSLDRGGEQFF.

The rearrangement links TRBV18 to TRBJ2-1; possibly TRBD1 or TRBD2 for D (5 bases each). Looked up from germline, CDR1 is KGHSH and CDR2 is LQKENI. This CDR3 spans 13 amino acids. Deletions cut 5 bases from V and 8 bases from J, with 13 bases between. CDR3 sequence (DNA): TGTGCCAGCTCAGGGGGTAGCCGCGATGAGCAGTTCTTC. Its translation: CASSGGSRDEQFF.

CDR3 amino acids: CASSSLQGYEQYF. The CDR3 bases are TGTGCCAGTAGTAGCCTACAGGGATACGAGCAGTACTTC. V usage is TRBV19 and J usage is TRBJ2-7; TRBD1 is a possible D gene (6 bases). There are 13 residues in the CDR3. Germline assignment: CDR1 LNHDA and CDR2 SQIVND (reference sequence). The V end lost 4 bases, the J end lost 4 bases, and 11 bases lay between the germline ends.

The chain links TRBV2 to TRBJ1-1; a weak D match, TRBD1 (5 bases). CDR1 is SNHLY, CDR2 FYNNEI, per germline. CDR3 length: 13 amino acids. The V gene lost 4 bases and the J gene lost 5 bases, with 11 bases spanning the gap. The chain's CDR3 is CASSARGGTEAFF. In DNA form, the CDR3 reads TGTGCCAGCAGTGCCCGGGGCGGAACTGAAGCTTTCTTT.

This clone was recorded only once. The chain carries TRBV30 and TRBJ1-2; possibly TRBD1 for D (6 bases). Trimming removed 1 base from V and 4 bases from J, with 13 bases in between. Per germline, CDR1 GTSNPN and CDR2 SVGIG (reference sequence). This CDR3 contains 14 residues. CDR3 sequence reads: CAWSASRGAYGYTF. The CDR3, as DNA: TGTGCCTGGAGTGCCTCCAGGGGCGCCTATGGCTACACCTTC.